A selection of T cell receptor beta chains follows, all from one sample in a study of blood T cell repertoires in COVID-19. Method: immunoSEQ multiplex PCR; TCRdb's copy keeps in-frame clones and lacks some. The table has about 300,000 clones, approximately 90% seen once. What was sequenced was PBMCs or T cells enriched from blood (not recorded which). The receptors come from a man aged 25-45 years who had recovered from COVID-19. The CDR3 runs from the conserved cysteine through the conserved F or W. The order of the fields is J gene, V gene, D gene, clone size, CDR3 protein, CDR3 DNA. A D gene is named only where the DNA matches it firmly. Size values are once, few and many counts, or a class for expanded clones, and some rows have none.

TRBJ2-3 TRBV19 . . CASSISGNTDTQYF TGTGCCAGTAGTATATCGGGGAACACAGATACGCAGTATTTT
TRBJ2-1 TRBV7-9 TRBD1 . CASSFPPGQGAQNEQFF TGTGCCAGCAGCTTTCCTCCGGGACAGGGGGCGCAAAATGAGCAGTTCTTC
TRBJ2-3 TRBV5-8 TRBD1 once CASSSGQPTDTQYF TGTGCCAGCAGCTCGGGACAGCCCACAGATACGCAGTATTTT
TRBJ1-2 TRBV2 TRBD1 . CASSEFLTGEGGYTF TGTGCCAGCAGTGAATTTCTGACAGGGGAGGGTGGCTACACCTTC
TRBJ2-1 TRBV29-1 TRBD1 . CSVEGVRGQGPNEQFF TGCAGCGTTGAAGGGGTCCGGGGACAGGGACCCAATGAGCAGTTCTTC
TRBJ2-3 TRBV24-1 . . CATSAMAGSSTDTQYF TGTGCCACCAGTGCCATGGCCGGGTCTAGCACAGATACGCAGTATTTT
TRBJ1-1 TRBV6-5 . . CASWTALNTEAFF TGTGCCAGCTGGACAGCATTGAACACTGAAGCTTTCTTT
TRBJ2-1 TRBV7-9 TRBD2 . CASREAGNNNEQFF TGTGCCAGCAGAGAAGCGGGGAATAACAATGAGCAGTTCTTC
TRBJ1-6 TRBV6-6 TRBD1 . CASSPITRDRGQPRSYNSPLHF TGTGCCAGCAGTCCCATAACCCGGGACAGGGGGCAGCCCCGATCCTATAATTCACCCCTCCACTTT
TRBJ2-7 TRBV28 TRBD2 . CASSSGGSLIEQYF TGTGCCAGCAGCAGCGGGGGAAGTCTAATCGAGCAGTACTTC
TRBJ2-7 TRBV3-1/TRBV3-2 TRBD2 . CASSQSGTSGGQYF TGTGCCAGCAGCCAATCCGGGACTAGCGGGGGGCAGTACTTC
TRBJ1-6 TRBV7-9 . . CASSGASNSPLHF TGTGCCAGCAGCGGAGCCTCTAATTCACCCCTCCACTTT
TRBJ2-7 TRBV3-1/TRBV3-2 TRBD1 . CASSRDRGRWEQYF TGTGCCAGCAGCAGAGACAGGGGGCGATGGGAGCAGTACTTC
TRBJ1-2 TRBV28 . . CASSLSRAQGHTF TGTGCCAGCAGTTTATCCAGGGCGCAGGGCCACACCTTC
TRBJ2-7 TRBV20-1 . . CSASPSSYEQYF TGCAGTGCTAGTCCGAGCTCCTACGAGCAGTACTTC
TRBJ2-7 TRBV19 . . CASRGLATYEQYF TGTGCCAGTAGAGGGCTAGCGACCTACGAGCAGTACTTC
TRBJ1-5 TRBV10-3 . . CAISANGTSALNQPQHF TGTGCCATCAGTGCCAACGGGACTTCGGCGCTGAATCAGCCCCAGCATTTT
TRBJ2-2 TRBV10-1 . . CASSAGGELFF TGCGCCAGCAGCGCCGGCGGGGAGCTGTTTTTT
TRBJ2-5 TRBV7-7 TRBD2 . CASSPGDCISGSGGQETQYF TGTGCTAGCAGCCCCGGTGACTGTATTAGTGGTAGCGGGGGCCAAGAGACCCAGTACTTC
TRBJ1-2 TRBV6-1 . . CASSEIGGYGYTF TGTGCCAGCAGTGAAATAGGCGGCTATGGCTACACCTTC
TRBJ2-7 TRBV5-4 TRBD1 . CASSRPDRVHEQYF TGTGCCAGCAGTCGGCCGGACAGGGTGCACGAGCAGTACTTC
TRBJ1-1 TRBV12-3/TRBV12-4 . once CASSLSYTEAFF TGTGCCAGCAGTTTATCCTACACTGAAGCTTTCTTT
TRBJ2-7 TRBV5-1 TRBD1 . CASSLTYTGTGDRYEQYF TGCGCCAGCAGCTTGACTTATACCGGGACAGGGGACCGCTACGAGCAGTACTTC
TRBJ1-2 TRBV14 TRBD1 . CASSQVGGQGVYGYTF TGTGCCAGCAGCCAAGTAGGAGGACAGGGGGTCTATGGCTACACCTTC
TRBJ1-4 TRBV3-1/TRBV3-2 . . CASSQPGHSGEKLFF TGTGCCAGCAGCCAACCGGGACACAGCGGCGAAAAACTGTTTTTT
TRBJ1-1 TRBV21-1 . . CASIPGGRGTEAFF TGTGCCAGCATCCCGGGGGGCAGGGGCACTGAAGCTTTCTTT
TRBJ2-7 TRBV3-1/TRBV3-2 . . CASSSLLHYEQYF TGTGCCAGCAGCTCCCTACTCCACTACGAGCAGTACTTC
TRBJ2-7 TRBV28 . . CASSLKVYRPQEQYF TGTGCCAGCAGTTTGAAGGTATACAGGCCCCAAGAGCAGTACTTC
TRBJ2-7 TRBV5-4 TRBD2 few CASSATSGRGEQYF TGTGCCAGCAGCGCGACTAGCGGGAGGGGTGAGCAGTACTTC
TRBJ2-3 TRBV5-1 TRBD2 . CASSLASGRGGTRSTDTQYF TGCGCCAGCAGCTTGGCATCTGGGCGGGGGGGAACCCGAAGCACAGATACGCAGTATTTT
TRBJ1-2 TRBV28 . once CASTGGLGGYTF TGTGCCAGCACCGGGGGTCTGGGTGGCTACACCTTC
TRBJ1-6 TRBV30 . . CAWSPLYNSPLHF TGTGCCTGGAGTCCCCTCTATAATTCACCCCTCCACTTT
TRBJ1-1 TRBV5-1 . . CASKVQGSGTEAFF TGCGCCAGCAAGGTTCAGGGCTCTGGGACTGAAGCTTTCTTT
TRBJ1-3 TRBV3-1/TRBV3-2 . . CASSRAGSLSGNTIYF TGTGCCAGCAGCCGGGCGGGCAGTCTGTCTGGAAACACCATATATTTT
TRBJ1-1 TRBV5-1 TRBD1 . CASSFDTGGVGITEAFF TGCGCCAGCAGCTTCGACACAGGGGGCGTTGGTATCACTGAAGCTTTCTTT
TRBJ2-5 TRBV19 . . CASSIGPGIQETQYF TGTGCCAGTAGTATAGGGCCAGGCATCCAAGAGACCCAGTACTTC
TRBJ2-5 TRBV30 TRBD2 once CAWSVERGLAAYQETQYF TGTGCCTGGAGTGTAGAAAGGGGACTAGCGGCTTACCAAGAGACCCAGTACTTC
TRBJ1-6 TRBV6-6 TRBD1 . CASSRQGIGNNSPLHF TGTGCCAGCAGTCGACAGGGGATAGGAAATAATTCACCCCTCCACTTT
TRBJ2-3 TRBV6-5 TRBD1 . CASSGQGADTQYF TGTGCCAGCAGCGGACAGGGCGCAGATACGCAGTATTTT
TRBJ1-1 TRBV7-8 . . CASSLTAPNTEAFF TGTGCCAGCAGCTTAACTGCACCGAACACTGAAGCTTTCTTT
TRBJ2-5 TRBV4-1 . . CASSPLAVPQETQYF TGCGCCAGCAGCCCCTTAGCGGTACCCCAAGAGACCCAGTACTTC
TRBJ2-7 TRBV28 . . CASSLRYEQYF TGTGCCAGCAGTTTACGGTACGAGCAGTACTTC
TRBJ1-2 TRBV3-1/TRBV3-2 . once CASSQEQGGKYGYTF TGTGCCAGCAGCCAAGAGCAGGGCGGGAAATATGGCTACACCTTC
TRBJ1-4 TRBV14 . . CASSQRRSNRATNEKLFF TGTGCCAGCAGCCAACGTCGGTCCAACAGGGCTACTAATGAAAAACTGTTTTTT
TRBJ2-1 TRBV19 TRBD2 . CASSATSATTYNEQFF TGTGCCAGTAGTGCAACTAGCGCAACCACCTACAATGAGCAGTTCTTC
TRBJ1-1 TRBV11-3 TRBD1 . CASGPRLGQGEGEAFF TGTGCCAGCGGACCCAGATTGGGACAGGGGGAGGGTGAAGCTTTCTTT
TRBJ2-7 TRBV5-1 . few CASRDSFYEQYF TGCGCCAGCAGGGACAGCTTCTACGAGCAGTACTTC
TRBJ2-2 TRBV5-1 . once CASSLILTGELFF TGCGCCAGCAGCTTGATCCTCACCGGGGAGCTGTTTTTT
TRBJ2-7 TRBV5-6 . . CASSLGQSYEQYF TGTGCCAGCAGCTTGGGGCAGTCCTACGAGCAGTACTTC
TRBJ1-1 TRBV4-1 TRBD1 . CASSQVDRGRKAEAFF TGCGCCAGCAGCCAAGTCGACAGGGGGAGGAAGGCTGAAGCTTTCTTT